Sequencing of this T cell receptor (beta chain) was carried out in a study of OX40 agonist ivuxolimab in advanced cancers. Study outcomes and limitations: At doses 0.1 to 3.0 mg/kg, CD4+ and CD8+ clones expanded.

Of note for this clone: Its antigen is not known.

Any history of autoimmune disease or systemic immunosuppression disqualified patients. Clones were sequenced by immunoSEQ multiplex PCR, and TCRdb holds only the in-frame ones, with some missing. Among more than 12,000 clones listed, approximately 75% were seen once. The CDR3 extends over 15 amino acids. J lost 4 bases, V lost 2 bases, and 7 bases had no gene match. The germline V gene encodes CDR1 SEHNR and CDR2 FQNEAQ (reference sequence). This receptor was identified in an adult with an advanced solid tumor such as melanoma, head and neck, liver or kidney cancer. Sequenced here: CD4+ or CD8+ T cells sorted from blood, sampled in a trial of the OX40 agonist ivuxolimab. The V and J genes are TRBV7-9 and TRBJ2-7, with TRBD2 matching over 8 bases. Here the CDR3 reads CASSLKSGRAYEQYF. The CDR3 region has the DNA TGTGCCAGCAGCTTAAAGTCCGGGAGGGCTTACGAGCAGTACTTC.